What follows are 13 T cell receptor beta chains derived from one specimen sequenced in a study of identical twins. Via MiXCR, TCRdb re-called the 5' RACE reads, giving one row per CDR3 protein. The sample has under 450,000 distinct CDR3 sequences; under 20% are singletons. Source material: naive T cells sorted from blood. Receptors originate from a man in his fifties in good health.

The chain combines TRBV6-1 with TRBJ2-5, with D perhaps matching TRBD1 or TRBD2 (6 bases each). Trimming stripped 1 base from V and 7 bases from J, with 19 bases between. Germline loops: CDR1 MNHNS, CDR2 SASEGT. CDR3 length: 16 residues. Here the CDR3 reads CASSEGSSGALSTQYF. CDR3 sequence (DNA): TGTGCCAGCAGTGAAGGTTCTTCGGGGGCGCTGTCGACCCAGTACTTC.

The chain employs TRBV5-1 and TRBJ2-5, with 10 bases lining up with TRBD1. CDR1 SGHRS and CDR2 YFSETQ come from the germline V gene. Unmatched junction bases numbered 10, after V lost 0 bases and J lost 5 bases. The CDR3 is made up of 17 amino acids. The DNA of the CDR3 is TGCGCCAGCAGCTTGGCGGGGGGACAGGGGATCGGGGAGACCCAGTACTTC. Its protein product is CASSLAGGQGIGETQYF.

In DNA, the CDR3 is TGTGCCAGCAGCCAAGACGGGCTAGCGGGAGGGGGTAGGGAGCAGTTCTTC. The encoded protein is CASSQDGLAGGGREQFF. The chain carries TRBV4-2 and TRBJ2-1; 12 bases are shared with TRBD2. V dropped 0 bases and J dropped 10; count of bases not matched to a gene: 10. Germline V lookup: CDR1 LGHNA, CDR2 YNFKEQ. The CDR3 runs 17 residues.

The rearrangement links TRBV5-1 to TRBJ2-7; TRBD1 matches at 9 bases. The CDR3 covers 15 residues. Looked up from germline, CDR1 is SGHRS and CDR2 is YFSETQ. The V and J ends lost 4 bases and 5 bases, in that order; junction bases with no gene match: 10. CDR3 in DNA: TGCGCCAGCAGCCTACCAACAGGGGGCGCGGACGAGCAGTACTTC. Amino acids: CASSLPTGGADEQYF.

This clonotype was recorded at least ten times. The chain has TRBV5-1 and TRBJ2-5, with D possibly being TRBD2 (6 bases). The CDR3 extends over 16 amino acids. V was shortened by 6 bases and J by 2 bases, with 20 bases between the two germline ends. Germline loops: CDR1 SGHRS, CDR2 YFSETQ. The DNA of the CDR3 is TGCGCCAGCATCTCACAGCTGGGTAGCGGACAAGAGACCCAGTACTTC. Protein sequence: CASISQLGSGQETQYF.

The chain is built from TRBV6-2 or TRBV6-3 and TRBJ2-5; D could derive from TRBD1 or TRBD2 (5 bases each). Trimming took 10 bases from V and 7 from J, leaving 16 bases between them. The CDR3 runs to 12 residues. Germline loops: CDR1 MNHEY, CDR2 SVGEGT. As DNA, the CDR3 is TGTGCCACCGGGACGCCGGGATGGACCCAGTACTTC. This encodes CATGTPGWTQYF.

In this sample, this clonotype turned up many times. Germline is not matched at one junction end, which may reflect a read error. The gene calls are TRBV20-1 and TRBJ2-7; TRBD1 might be the D (8 bases). This CDR3 comprises 16 residues. Per germline, CDR1 DFQATT and CDR2 SNEGSKA (reference sequence). As DNA, the CDR3 is TGCAGTGCCAGAGATTTTCGAACAGGGGGGGACTACGAGCAGTACTTC. This gives the protein CSARDFRTGGDYEQYF.

The V and J genes are TRBV7-9 and TRBJ1-2; D uncertain. Looked up from germline, CDR1 is SEHNR and CDR2 is FQNEAQ (reference sequence). V gave up 2 bases and J gave up 0 bases, with 13 bases separating them. The CDR3 length is 16 residues. The CDR3 DNA is TGTGCCAGCAGCTTAAGCGTGACGGCCGCTAACTATGGCTACACCTTC. Its translation: CASSLSVTAANYGYTF.

The V gene is TRBV6-6, the J gene TRBJ2-5; no clear D gene. The V gene lost 4 bases and the J gene lost 4 bases, with 10 bases spanning the gap. The CDR3 loop spans 13 amino acids. Germline V CDR1 and CDR2: MNHNY, SVGAGI (reference sequence). CDR3 protein: CASSWNRRETQYF. The CDR3, as DNA: TGTGCCAGCAGTTGGAACCGGCGAGAGACCCAGTACTTC.

There are a few counts of this clonotype. This rearrangement joins TRBV5-1 to TRBJ2-7; 10 positions match TRBD1. Germline CDR1 is SGHRS and CDR2 is YFSETQ. J lost 3 bases, V lost 5 bases, and 8 bases had no gene match. The CDR3 is 15 residues long. The CDR3 DNA reads TGCGCCAGCAGATCGGGACAGGGGAGGGTCTACGAGCAGTACTTC. It is translated as CASRSGQGRVYEQYF.

This clonotype appeared many times. The V and J genes are TRBV5-1 and TRBJ2-7; D possibly uses TRBD1 or TRBD2 (5 bases each). Trimming took off 2 bases at V and 2 bases at J, with 8 bases between the two ends. Germline CDR1 is SGHRS and CDR2 is YFSETQ. CDR3 length equals 13 residues. CDR3 nucleotides: TGCGCCAGCAGCTTTGGGACCACCTACGAGCAGTACTTC. It translates to CASSFGTTYEQYF. The full variable domain, in which reference TRBV5-1 and TRBJ2-7 provide the parts outside the CDR3, is KAGVTQTPRYLIKTRGQQVTLSCSPISGHRSVSWYQQTPGQGLQFLFEYFSETQRNKGNFPGRFSGRQFSNSRSEMNVSTLELGDSALYLCASSFGTTYEQYFGPGTRLTVT.

The chain links TRBV12-3 or TRBV12-4 to TRBJ1-6; D gene ambiguous. The CDR3 is made up of 14 amino acids. Trimming cost V 0 bases and J 5 bases, with 5 bases left between them. CDR3: CASSLAPDNSPLHF. CDR3 in DNA: TGTGCCAGCAGTTTAGCGCCAGATAATTCACCCCTCCACTTT.

This clonotype has at least ten counts. The rearrangement uses TRBV20-1 and TRBJ1-6; 9 bases fit TRBD1. This CDR3 comprises 14 residues. Per germline, CDR1 DFQATT and CDR2 SNEGSKA (reference sequence). After removal of 5 bases from V and 10 bases from J, the junction contained 9 bases not matched to a gene. In DNA form, the CDR3 reads TGCAGTGCTCGGGAACAGGGGGCGATATCACCCCTCCACTTT. Encoded protein: CSAREQGAISPLHF.